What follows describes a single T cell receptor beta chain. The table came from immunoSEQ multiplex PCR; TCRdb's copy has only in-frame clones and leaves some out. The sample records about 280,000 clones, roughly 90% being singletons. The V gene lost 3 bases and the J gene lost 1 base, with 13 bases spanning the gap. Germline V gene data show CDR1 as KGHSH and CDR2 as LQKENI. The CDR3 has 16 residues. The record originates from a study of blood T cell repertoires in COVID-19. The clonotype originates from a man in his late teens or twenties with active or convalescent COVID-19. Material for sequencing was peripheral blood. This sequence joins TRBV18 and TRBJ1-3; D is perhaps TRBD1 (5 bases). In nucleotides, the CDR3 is TGTGCCAGCTCACCCGATTGGGGGGGATCTGGAAACACCATATATTTT. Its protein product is CASSPDWGGSGNTIYF.